One T cell receptor (beta chain) is described in this entry. What it binds is unknown. The sample comes from a study of blood T cells in healthy people across ages. Study observations and caveats: A roughly linear fall in TCR beta diversity per million T cells was seen with increasing age.

Together with a sample-barcoded 5' primer, a J-beta primer mix was included in a second PCR lasting about 7 to 11 cycles. TCRdb re-analysed the 5' RACE reads in MiXCR, keeping a single row per CDR3 protein. Of more than 900,000 distinct CDR3 sequences listed, around 25% are singletons. V was cut by 3 bases and J by 3 bases, with 9 bases left in between. The CDR3 runs to 13 residues. CDR1 is SGDLS and CDR2 is YYNGEE in the germline V gene. This sample also belongs to another study, concerning T cells of mothers and their children. According to that study: Study donors consisted of a few healthy Caucasian mothers and their six children. Second-PCR amplification with M1S added sample barcodes and 2-4 random nucleotides.

The chain employs TRBV9 and TRBJ1-1; no firm D call. This receptor was taken from a girl aged 2-9 years in good health. Material: blood. For the CDR3, the DNA is TGTGCCAGCAGCGCAAACAGCTACACTGAAGCTTTCTTT. It codes for CASSANSYTEAFF.